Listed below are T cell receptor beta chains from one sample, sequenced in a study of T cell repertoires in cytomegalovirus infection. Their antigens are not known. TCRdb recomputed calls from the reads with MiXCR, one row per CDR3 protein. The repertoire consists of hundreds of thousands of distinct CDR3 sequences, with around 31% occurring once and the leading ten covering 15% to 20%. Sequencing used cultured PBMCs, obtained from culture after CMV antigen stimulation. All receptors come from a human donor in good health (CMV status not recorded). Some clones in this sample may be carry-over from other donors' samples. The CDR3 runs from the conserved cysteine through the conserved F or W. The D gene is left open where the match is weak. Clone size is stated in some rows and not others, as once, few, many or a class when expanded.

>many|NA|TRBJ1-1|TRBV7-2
TGTGCCAGCAGCTTAGGGGCGGGCATGAACACTGAAGCTTTCTTT
CASSLGAGMNTEAFF
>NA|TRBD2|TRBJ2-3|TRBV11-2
TGTGCCAGCAGGCCGGGGGGGCCGGATACGCAGTATTTT
CASRPGGPDTQYF
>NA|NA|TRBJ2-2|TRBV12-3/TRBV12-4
TGTGCCAGCAGAAGCAGGGTTAGCTACCGGGGGGAGCTGTTTTTT
CASRSRVSYRGELFF
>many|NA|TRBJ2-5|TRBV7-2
TGTGCCAGCAGCTTACACAGACAAGAGACCCAGTACTTC
CASSLHRQETQYF
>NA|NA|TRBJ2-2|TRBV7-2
TGTGCCAGCAGCTTAGCGGTGGTAGTTGCCGGGGAGCTGTTTTTT
CASSLAVVVAGELFF
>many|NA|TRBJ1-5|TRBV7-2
TGTGCCAGCAGCTTAGCCGGCCGCAATCAGCCCCAGCATTTT
CASSLAGRNQPQHF
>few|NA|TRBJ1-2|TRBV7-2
TGTGCCAGCAGCTTAGATTACGGCAGGACATATGGCTACACCTTC
CASSLDYGRTYGYTF
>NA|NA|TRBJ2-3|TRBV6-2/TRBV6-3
TGTGCCAGCAGTTACCTAGGCGACGATCCCACAGATACGCAGTATTTT
CASSYLGDDPTDTQYF
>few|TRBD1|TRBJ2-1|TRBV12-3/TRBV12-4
TGTGCCAGCACTTCGGACAGGGCCCCTCCCTGGGATGAGCAGTTCTTC
CASTSDRAPPWDEQFF
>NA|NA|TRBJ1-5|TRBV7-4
TGTGCCAGCAACGATTGGGGCAATCAGCCCCAGCATTTT
CASNDWGNQPQHF
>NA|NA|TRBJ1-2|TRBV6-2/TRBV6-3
TGTGCCAGCAGTTACCTCGCCTTGGACGGAGCTAACTATGGCTACACCTTC
CASSYLALDGANYGYTF
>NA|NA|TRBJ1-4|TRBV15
TGTGCCACCAGCAGACCCGCAGGGGCGGACGAAAAACTGTTTTTT
CATSRPAGADEKLFF
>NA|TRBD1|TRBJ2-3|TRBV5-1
TGCGCCAGCAGCTTGGTGCCCCCGGGACAGGGTGTCTCAGATACGCAGTATTTT
CASSLVPPGQGVSDTQYF
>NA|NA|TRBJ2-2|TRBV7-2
TGTGCCAGCAGCTTAGAAGGGGCGAGGCTGTTTTTT
CASSLEGARLFF
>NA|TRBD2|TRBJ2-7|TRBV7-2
TGTGCCAGCAGCTTAGTAGGGGGGGGTAGCGGGATTAGCTCCTACGAGCAGTACTTC
CASSLVGGGSGISSYEQYF
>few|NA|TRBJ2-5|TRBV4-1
TGCGCCAGCAGCCAAGCCTCGCAAGAGACCCAGTACTTC
CASSQASQETQYF
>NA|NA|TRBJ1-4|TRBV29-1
TGCAGCGTTGTGCTCAGGGGAAACAGGTCTGGGAATGAAAAACTGTTTTTT
CSVVLRGNRSGNEKLFF
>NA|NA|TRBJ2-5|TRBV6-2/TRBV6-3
TGTGCCAGCAGCTCATTCCTAGAGACCCAGTACTTC
CASSSFLETQYF
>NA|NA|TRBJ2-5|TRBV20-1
TGCAGTCCTTGGGCCTCCGGGGAGACCCAGTACTTC
CSPWASGETQYF
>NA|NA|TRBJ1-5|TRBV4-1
TGCGCCAGCAGCCAGCGAAATTTCGACAATCAGCCCCAGCATTTT
CASSQRNFDNQPQHF
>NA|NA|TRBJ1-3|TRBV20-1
TGCAGTGCTAGAGACAGGGGTCGATACTCTGGAAACACCATATATTTT
CSARDRGRYSGNTIYF
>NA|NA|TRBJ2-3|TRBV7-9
TGTGCCAGCAGCCCAACCCTGGGGGGAGATACGCAGTATTTT
CASSPTLGGDTQYF
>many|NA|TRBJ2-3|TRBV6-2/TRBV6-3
TGTGCCACCAAATACAGGTTCACAGATACGCAGTATTTT
CATKYRFTDTQYF
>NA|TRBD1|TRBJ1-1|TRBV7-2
TGTGCCAGCAGCACCGGCCGGGACAGGGGCGGTGAAGCTTTCTTT
CASSTGRDRGGEAFF
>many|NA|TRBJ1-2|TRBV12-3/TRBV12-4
TGTGCCAGCAGCCCGGGGGGGGAAGGCTACACCTTC
CASSPGGEGYTF
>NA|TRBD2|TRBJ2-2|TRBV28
TGTGCCAGCAGTTTGTGGGCTAGCGGGAGTGGCGGGGAGCTGTTTTTT
CASSLWASGSGGELFF
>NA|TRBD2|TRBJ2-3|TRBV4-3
TGCGCCAGCAGCCAAAAATATGTAGCGGGGACCACAGATACGCAGTATTTT
CASSQKYVAGTTDTQYF
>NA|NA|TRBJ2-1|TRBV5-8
TGTGCCAGCAGCTTGGTTAACAGGGTGGGGTACTCCTACAATGAGCAGTTCTTC
CASSLVNRVGYSYNEQFF
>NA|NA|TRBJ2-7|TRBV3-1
TGTGCCAGCAGCCAAGAATGGGGTGCCTACGAGCAGTACTTC
CASSQEWGAYEQYF
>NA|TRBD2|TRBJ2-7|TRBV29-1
TGCAGCGTTGAAGTAGCGGGAGAACACTACGAGCAGTACTTC
CSVEVAGEHYEQYF
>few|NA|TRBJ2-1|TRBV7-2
TGTGCCAGCAGCTTTTGGGGGTACAATGAGCAGTTCTTC
CASSFWGYNEQFF
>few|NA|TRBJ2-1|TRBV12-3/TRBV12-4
TGTGCCAGCAGTACTAGTGAGGACAATGAGCAGTTCTTC
CASSTSEDNEQFF
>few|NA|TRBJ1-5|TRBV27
TGTGCCAGCAGTCCCGAGTATGGAGCACCCCAGCATTTT
CASSPEYGAPQHF
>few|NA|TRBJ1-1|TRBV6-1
TGTGCCAGCAGTGCCGACCGCGAAAACACTGAAGCTTTCTTT
CASSADRENTEAFF
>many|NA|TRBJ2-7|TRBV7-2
TGTGCCAGCAGCTCCGGGCCGCGCTACGAGCAGTACTTC
CASSSGPRYEQYF
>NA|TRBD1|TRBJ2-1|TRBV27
TGTGCCAGCAGTTGGACAGGACGAAACCACAATGAGCAGTTCTTC
CASSWTGRNHNEQFF
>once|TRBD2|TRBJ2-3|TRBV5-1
TGCGCCAGCAGCTCCTCTAGCGGGAGGGAAGATACGCAGTATTTT
CASSSSSGREDTQYF
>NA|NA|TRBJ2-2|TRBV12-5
TGTGCTAGTGGTTCGCCGGGGGGCGGGAGCCCCGGGGAGCTGTTTTTT
CASGSPGGGSPGELFF